This T cell receptor (beta chain) was captured in a study of blood T cells in healthy people across ages. The V gene end was trimmed by 0 bases and the J gene end by 10 bases; junction bases not matched to a gene: 8. The CDR3 consists of 16 residues. Germline V gene lookup returns CDR1 LGHDT and CDR2 YNNKEL (reference sequence). This clonotype has only a few counts. A J-beta primer mix and a sample-barcoded 5' primer were used in a second PCR of about 6 to 12 cycles. A single record per CDR3 protein comes from TCRdb applying MiXCR to the 5' RACE reads. The profile shows 1.5 million to 2 million distinct CDR3 sequences, roughly 30% of them singletons.

The sample was blood. The source is a young woman in good health. The rearrangement joins TRBV3-1 to TRBJ1-6, with 8 bases that match TRBD1. The CDR3 DNA follows: TGTGCCAGCAGCCAAGATTTCCAGGGGGCGGCCTCACCCCTCCACTTT. It specifies CASSQDFQGAASPLHF.